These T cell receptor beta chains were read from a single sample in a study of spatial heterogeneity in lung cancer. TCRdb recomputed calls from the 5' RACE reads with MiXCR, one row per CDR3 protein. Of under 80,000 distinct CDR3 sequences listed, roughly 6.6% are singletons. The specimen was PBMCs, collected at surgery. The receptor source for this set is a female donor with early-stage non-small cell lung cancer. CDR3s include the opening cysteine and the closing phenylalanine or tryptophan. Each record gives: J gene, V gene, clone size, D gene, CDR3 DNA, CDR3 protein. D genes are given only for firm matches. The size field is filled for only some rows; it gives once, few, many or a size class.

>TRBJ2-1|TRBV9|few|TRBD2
TGTGCCAGCAGCGTAGCCGGGGGAGGGTACAATGAGCAGTTCTTC
CASSVAGGGYNEQFF
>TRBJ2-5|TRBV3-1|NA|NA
TGTGCCAGCAGCCAGAGAGGGGCAGGGGCACAAGAGACCCAGTACTTC
CASSQRGAGAQETQYF
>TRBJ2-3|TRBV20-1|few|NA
TGCAGTGCTAGGAAGGGAGGCAAGGTGCTAAAGGTCGGAGATACGCAGTATTTT
CSARKGGKVLKVGDTQYF
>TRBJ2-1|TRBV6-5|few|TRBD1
TGTGCCAGCAGTTACGGGACAGGGACTGAGCAGTTCTTC
CASSYGTGTEQFF
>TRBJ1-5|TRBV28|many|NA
TGTGCCACCTTCGGGGCAGGGCGGAGTAGCAATCAGCCCCAGCATTTT
CATFGAGRSSNQPQHF
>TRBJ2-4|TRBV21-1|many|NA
TGTGCCAGCAGCAAACGGGATACCAACATTCAGTACTTC
CASSKRDTNIQYF
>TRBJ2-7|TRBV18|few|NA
TGTGCCAGCTCGCGGGACGGGACCTACGAGCAGTACTTC
CASSRDGTYEQYF
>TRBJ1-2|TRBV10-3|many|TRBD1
TGTGCCATCAGTGAGTCAGGGGACAGGGGCCTTTTTGGCTACACCTTC
CAISESGDRGLFGYTF
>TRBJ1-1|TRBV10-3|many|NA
TGTGCCATCAGTGAGACCGGACGGGGGCAAGGCACTGAAGCTTTCTTT
CAISETGRGQGTEAFF
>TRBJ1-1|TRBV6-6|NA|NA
TGTGCCAGCAGAACTGCCTCCGGCGACACTGAAGCTTTCTTT
CASRTASGDTEAFF
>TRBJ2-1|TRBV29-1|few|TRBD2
TGCAGCGCGATCAATAGCGGGAGGGGAAATGAGCAGTTCTTC
CSAINSGRGNEQFF
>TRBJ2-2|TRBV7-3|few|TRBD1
TGTGCCAGCAGCTCCTCCGGGACAGGGCTATCCGGGGAGCTGTTTTTT
CASSSSGTGLSGELFF
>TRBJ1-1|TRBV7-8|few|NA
TGTGCCAGCAGCCGGGCAAGCGTAAACACTGAAGCTTTCTTT
CASSRASVNTEAFF
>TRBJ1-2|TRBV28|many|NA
TGTGCCAGCAAAGGACGGAACTATGGCTACACCTTC
CASKGRNYGYTF
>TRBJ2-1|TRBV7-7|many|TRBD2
TGTGCCAGCAGCCCAACTAGCGGGAGGGCCGGGTACAATGAGCAGTTCTTC
CASSPTSGRAGYNEQFF
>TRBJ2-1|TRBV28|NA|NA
TGTGCCAGCAGCCGACGAGGAGCTGATGAGCAGTTCTTC
CASSRRGADEQFF
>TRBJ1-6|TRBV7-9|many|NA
TGTGCCAGCAGCTTAGGATCCGGACAGTCGTCACCCCTCCACTTT
CASSLGSGQSSPLHF
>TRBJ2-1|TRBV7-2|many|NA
TGTGCCAGCAGCTGGGGCAGACTTGAGCAGTTCTTC
CASSWGRLEQFF
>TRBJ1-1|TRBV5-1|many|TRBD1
TGCGCCAGCAGCACTAGGACAGGGGTTACTGAAGCTTTCTTT
CASSTRTGVTEAFF
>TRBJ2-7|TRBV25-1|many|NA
TGTGCCAGCAGTTCAAGGGGGTACGAGCAGTACTTC
CASSSRGYEQYF
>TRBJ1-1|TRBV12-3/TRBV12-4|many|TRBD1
TGTGCCAGCAGACCCTACAGGGGACCCACTGAAGCTTTCTTT
CASRPYRGPTEAFF
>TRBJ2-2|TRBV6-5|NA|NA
TGTGCCAGCAGCCTTCTTGAGACCGGGGAGCTGTTTTTT
CASSLLETGELFF
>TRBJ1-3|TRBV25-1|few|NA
TGTGCCAGCAGTGAAGCAGGGGTCTCTGGAAACACCATATATTTT
CASSEAGVSGNTIYF
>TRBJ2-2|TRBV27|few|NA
TGTGCCAGCAGCCTCGTTACCGGGGAGCTGTTTTTT
CASSLVTGELFF
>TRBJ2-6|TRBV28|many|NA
TGTGCCAGCAGTTTACAGGGCCTCTCTGGGGCCAACGTCCTGACTTTC
CASSLQGLSGANVLTF
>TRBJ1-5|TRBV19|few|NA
TGTGCCAGTAGTATCCAGGGACCTAGACAGCCCCAGCATTTT
CASSIQGPRQPQHF
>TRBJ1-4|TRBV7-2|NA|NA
TGTGCCAGCAGCTTGAACAGGGTGAATGAAAAACTGTTTTTT
CASSLNRVNEKLFF
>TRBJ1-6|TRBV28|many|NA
TGTGCCAGCAGAGAGGGGACTTCACCCCTCCACTTT
CASREGTSPLHF
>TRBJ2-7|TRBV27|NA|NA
TGTGCCAGCAGTTTGAAGGGGTACGAGCAGTACTTC
CASSLKGYEQYF
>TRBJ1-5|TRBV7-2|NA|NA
TGTGCCAGCAGCTTAGGGGGACACAATCAGCCCCAGCATTTT
CASSLGGHNQPQHF
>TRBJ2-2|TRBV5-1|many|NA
TGCGCCAGCAGAAGGGCCAGCAGCTCCGCCGGGGAGCTGTTTTTT
CASRRASSSAGELFF
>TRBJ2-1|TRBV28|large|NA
TGTGCCAGCAGTGGGGACTCTGAGGATGAGCAGTTCTTC
CASSGDSEDEQFF
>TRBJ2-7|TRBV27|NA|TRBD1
TGTGCCAGCAGTTTACTGGGACAGGGATCCTACGAGCAGTACTTC
CASSLLGQGSYEQYF
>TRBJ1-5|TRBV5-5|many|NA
TGTGCCAGCAGCTTGCTGGACAGAAATCAGCCCCAGCATTTT
CASSLLDRNQPQHF
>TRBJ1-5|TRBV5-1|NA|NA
TGCGCCAGCAGCTCCGGGTCGAACAGCAATCAGCCCCAGCATTTT
CASSSGSNSNQPQHF
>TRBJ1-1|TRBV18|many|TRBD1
TGTGCCAGCTCACCAGGACAGGGAATCCCTGAAGCTTTCTTT
CASSPGQGIPEAFF
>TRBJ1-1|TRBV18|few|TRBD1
TGTGCCAGCTCGACGGACAGGGGGCTCCCGAACACTGAAGCTTTCTTT
CASSTDRGLPNTEAFF
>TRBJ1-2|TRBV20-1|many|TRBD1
TGCAGTGCTGCAGACAGGGACTATGGCTACACCTTC
CSAADRDYGYTF
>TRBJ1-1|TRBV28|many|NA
TGTGCCAGCAGCCCACCAGGGAACACTGAAGCTTTCTTT
CASSPPGNTEAFF
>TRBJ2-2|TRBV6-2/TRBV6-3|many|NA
TGTGCCCTATCCAGACAGAACACCGGGGAGCTGTTTTTT
CALSRQNTGELFF
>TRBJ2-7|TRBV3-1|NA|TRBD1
TGTGCCAGCAGCCAGGGACAGCTGCCTTACTACGAGCAGTACTTC
CASSQGQLPYYEQYF
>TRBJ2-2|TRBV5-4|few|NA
TGTGCCAGCAGCTCCGACCAACCGAACACCGGGGAGCTGTTTTTT
CASSSDQPNTGELFF
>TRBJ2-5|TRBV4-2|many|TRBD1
TGTGCCAGCAGCCAAGCGCCGGGACAGGGGCAAGAGACCCAGTACTTC
CASSQAPGQGQETQYF
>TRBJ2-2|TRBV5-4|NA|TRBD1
TGTGCCAGCACTCAGGGGGCGAACACCGGGGAGCTGTTTTTT
CASTQGANTGELFF
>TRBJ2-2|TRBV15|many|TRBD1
TGTGCCACCAGCAGCCGGGACAGCTACACCGGGGAGCTGTTTTTT
CATSSRDSYTGELFF
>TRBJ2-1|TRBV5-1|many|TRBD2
TGCGCCAGCAGCCCCGGGGTAGCGGGGGCATACAATGAGCAGTTCTTC
CASSPGVAGAYNEQFF
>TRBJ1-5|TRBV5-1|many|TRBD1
TGCGCCAGCAGCGCAACAGGGGGCGATGGCAATCAGCCCCAGCATTTT
CASSATGGDGNQPQHF